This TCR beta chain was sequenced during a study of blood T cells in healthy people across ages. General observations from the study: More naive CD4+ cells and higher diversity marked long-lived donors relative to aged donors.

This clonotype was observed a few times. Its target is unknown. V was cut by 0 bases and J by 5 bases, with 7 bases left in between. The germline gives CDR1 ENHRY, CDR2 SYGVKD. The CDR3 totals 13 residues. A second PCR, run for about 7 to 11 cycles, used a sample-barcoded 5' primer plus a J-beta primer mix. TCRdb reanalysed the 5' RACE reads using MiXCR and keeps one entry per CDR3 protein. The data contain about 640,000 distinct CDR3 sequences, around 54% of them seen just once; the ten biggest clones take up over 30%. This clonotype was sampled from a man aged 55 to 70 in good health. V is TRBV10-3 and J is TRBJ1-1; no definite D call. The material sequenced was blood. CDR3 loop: CAISESIETEAFF. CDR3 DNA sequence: TGTGCCATCAGTGAGTCAATCGAGACTGAAGCTTTCTTT.